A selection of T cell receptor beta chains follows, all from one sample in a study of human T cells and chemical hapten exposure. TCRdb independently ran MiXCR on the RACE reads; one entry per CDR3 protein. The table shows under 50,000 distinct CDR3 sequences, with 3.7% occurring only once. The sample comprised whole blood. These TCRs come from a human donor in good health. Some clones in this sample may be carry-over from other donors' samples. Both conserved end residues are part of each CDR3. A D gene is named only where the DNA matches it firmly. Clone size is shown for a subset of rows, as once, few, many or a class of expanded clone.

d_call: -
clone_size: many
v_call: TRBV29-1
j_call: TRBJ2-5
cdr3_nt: TGCAGCGTTGAGAAGGGTCCCCAAGAGACCCAGTACTTC
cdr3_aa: CSVEKGPQETQYF

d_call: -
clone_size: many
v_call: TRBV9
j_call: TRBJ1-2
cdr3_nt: TGTGCCAGCAGCGTAGTGACAGGATCGAACTATGGCTACACCTTC
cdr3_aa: CASSVVTGSNYGYTF

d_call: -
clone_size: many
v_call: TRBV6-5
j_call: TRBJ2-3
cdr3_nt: TGTGCCAGCAGTTACTCGAATGCAGGGGTGACAGATACGCAGTATTTT
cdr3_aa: CASSYSNAGVTDTQYF

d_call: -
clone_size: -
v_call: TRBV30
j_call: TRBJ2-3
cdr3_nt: TGTGCCTGGAGTCCCGGGGGCGTTAGCACAGATACGCAGTATTTT
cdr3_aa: CAWSPGGVSTDTQYF

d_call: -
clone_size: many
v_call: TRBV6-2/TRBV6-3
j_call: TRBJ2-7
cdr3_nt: TGTGCCAGCAGTTTGGGCCTCGCCTACGAGCAGTACTTC
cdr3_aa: CASSLGLAYEQYF

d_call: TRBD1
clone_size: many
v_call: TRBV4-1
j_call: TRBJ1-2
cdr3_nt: TGCGCCAGCAGCCAAGATAGCGGCAGGGGGAACTATGGCTACACCTTC
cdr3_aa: CASSQDSGRGNYGYTF

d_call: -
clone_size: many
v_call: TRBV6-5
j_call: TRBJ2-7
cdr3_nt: TGTGCCAGCAGTTACTCGATTGCAGGGGGAGGATACGAGCAGTACTTC
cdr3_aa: CASSYSIAGGGYEQYF

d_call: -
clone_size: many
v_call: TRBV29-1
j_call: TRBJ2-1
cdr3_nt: TGCAGCGTTGTTGAGCCCCGTGGACTACCTGAGCAGTTCTTC
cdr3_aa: CSVVEPRGLPEQFF

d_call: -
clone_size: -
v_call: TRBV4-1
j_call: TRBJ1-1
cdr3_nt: TGCGCCAGCAGCCAAGAGAAACGGGGTGGCAGGACTGAAGCTTTCTTT
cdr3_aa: CASSQEKRGGRTEAFF

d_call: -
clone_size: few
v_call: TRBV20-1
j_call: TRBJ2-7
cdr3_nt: TGCAGTGCCCGACCCGGGACACTCTACGAGCAGTACTTC
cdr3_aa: CSARPGTLYEQYF

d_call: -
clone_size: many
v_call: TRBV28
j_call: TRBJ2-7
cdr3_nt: TGTGCCAGCAGTTTAGGAGTGGTCTGGGATCTGGACCGAACAGTAACCTACGAGCAGTACTTC
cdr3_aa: CASSLGVVWDLDRTVTYEQYF

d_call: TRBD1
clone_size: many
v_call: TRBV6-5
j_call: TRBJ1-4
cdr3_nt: TGTGCCAGCAGGATGGACAGGGGTAATGAAAAACTGTTTTTT
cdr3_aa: CASRMDRGNEKLFF

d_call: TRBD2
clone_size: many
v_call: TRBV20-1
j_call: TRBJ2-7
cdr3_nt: TGCAGTGCTAGAGAGGGGAGGGACGAGCAGTACTTC
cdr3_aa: CSAREGRDEQYF

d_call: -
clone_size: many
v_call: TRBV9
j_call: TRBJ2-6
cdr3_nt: -
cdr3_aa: CASSFVGFGPGPGANVLTF

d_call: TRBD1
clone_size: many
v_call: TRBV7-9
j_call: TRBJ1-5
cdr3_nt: TGTGCCAGCAGCTCCGGCGGGAGCGGGACAGGGAATCAGCCCCAGCATTTT
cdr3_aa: CASSSGGSGTGNQPQHF

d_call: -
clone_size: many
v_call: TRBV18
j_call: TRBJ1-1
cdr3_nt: TGTGCCAGCTCACCACCGGGAGGAGATCTCTCGGCTTTCTTT
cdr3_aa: CASSPPGGDLSAFF

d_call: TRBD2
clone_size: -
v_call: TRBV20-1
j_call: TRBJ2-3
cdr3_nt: TGCAGTGCTAGGGGGGAGCGGGGATTCACAGATACGCAGTATTTT
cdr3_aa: CSARGERGFTDTQYF

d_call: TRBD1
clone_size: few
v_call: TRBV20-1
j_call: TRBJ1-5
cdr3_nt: TGCAGTGCTGACCGGACAGGATATAGCAATCAGCCCCAGCATTTT
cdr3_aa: CSADRTGYSNQPQHF

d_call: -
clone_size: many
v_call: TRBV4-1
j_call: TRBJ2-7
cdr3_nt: TGCGCCAGCAGACCGGACAGTGGAGCCTACGAGCAGTACTTC
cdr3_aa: CASRPDSGAYEQYF

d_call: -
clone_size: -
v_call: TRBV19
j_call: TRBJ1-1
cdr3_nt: TGTGCCAGTAGTATAAACGGGGGATTGAACACTGAAGCTTTCTTT
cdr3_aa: CASSINGGLNTEAFF

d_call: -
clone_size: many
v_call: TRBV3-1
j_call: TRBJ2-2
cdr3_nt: TGTGCCAGCAGCCAGGGACTCCTTAACACCGGGGAGCTGTTTTTT
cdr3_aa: CASSQGLLNTGELFF

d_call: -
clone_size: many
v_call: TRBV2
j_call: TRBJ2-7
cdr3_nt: TGTGCCAGCAGTGAAGGTGGGAACTACGAGCAGTACTTC
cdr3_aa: CASSEGGNYEQYF

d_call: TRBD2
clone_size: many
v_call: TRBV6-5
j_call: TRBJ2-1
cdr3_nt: TGTGCCAGCGGTAGCGGGAGGGCCCTTGGTAATGAGCAGTTCTTC
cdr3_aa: CASGSGRALGNEQFF

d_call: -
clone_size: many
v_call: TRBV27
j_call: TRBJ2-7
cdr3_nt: TGTGCCAGCAGTTCCCCGTGGACCTACGAGCAGTACTTC
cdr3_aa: CASSSPWTYEQYF

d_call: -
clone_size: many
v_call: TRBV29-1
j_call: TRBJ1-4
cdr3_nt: TGCAGCGCCGGAAGGAGGGCCGAAAAACTGTTTTTT
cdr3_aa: CSAGRRAEKLFF

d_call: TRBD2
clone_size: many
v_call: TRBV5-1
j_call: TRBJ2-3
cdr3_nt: TGCGCCAGCAGCTCCGCTAGCGGGAGGATCACAGATACGCAGTATTTT
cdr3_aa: CASSSASGRITDTQYF

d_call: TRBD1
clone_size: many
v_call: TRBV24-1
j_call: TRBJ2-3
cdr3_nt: TGTGCCACCAGTGGGGGACAGGGGCAGGCAGATACGCAGTATTTT
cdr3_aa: CATSGGQGQADTQYF

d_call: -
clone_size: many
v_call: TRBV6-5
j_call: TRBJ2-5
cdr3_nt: TGTGCCAGCACCACGCTTTTCAGGGGTCTGGAGACCCAGTACTTC
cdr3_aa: CASTTLFRGLETQYF

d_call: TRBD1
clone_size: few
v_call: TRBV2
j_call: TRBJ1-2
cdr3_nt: TGTGCCAGCAGCCACAGAGGGGACAGGGGTTACTATGGCTACACCTTC
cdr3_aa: CASSHRGDRGYYGYTF

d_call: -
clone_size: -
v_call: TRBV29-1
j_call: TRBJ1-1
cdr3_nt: TGCAGCGTCGTTCCCGGGACCCGGTATGGGAACACTGAAGCTTTCTTT
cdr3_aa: CSVVPGTRYGNTEAFF

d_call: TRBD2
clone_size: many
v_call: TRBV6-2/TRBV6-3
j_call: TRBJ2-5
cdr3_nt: TGTGCCAGCGAAGCGGCTAGCGGATCCATTCAAGAGACCCAGTACTTC
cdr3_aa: CASEAASGSIQETQYF

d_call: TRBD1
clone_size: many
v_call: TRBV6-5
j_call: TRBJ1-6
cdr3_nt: TGTGCCAGCAGGGGACAGGGTAAACAATCACCCCTCCACTTT
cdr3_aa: CASRGQGKQSPLHF

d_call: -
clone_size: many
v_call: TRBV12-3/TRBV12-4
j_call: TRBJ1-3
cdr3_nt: TGTGCCAGCAGTCCGTTTGGGGTCGGAAACACCATATATTTT
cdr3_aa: CASSPFGVGNTIYF

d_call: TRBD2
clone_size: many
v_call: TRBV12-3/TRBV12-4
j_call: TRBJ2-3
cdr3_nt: TGTGCCAGCAGTCTTGGACTAGGCACAGATACGCAGTATTTT
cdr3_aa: CASSLGLGTDTQYF

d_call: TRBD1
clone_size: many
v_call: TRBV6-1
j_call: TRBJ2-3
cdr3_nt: TGTGCCAGCAGGGACAGGGTGAGAACAGATACGCAGTATTTT
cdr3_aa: CASRDRVRTDTQYF

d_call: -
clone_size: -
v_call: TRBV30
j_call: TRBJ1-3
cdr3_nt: TGTGCCTGGAGTGCCTCCGGGACGGGTGGAAACACCATATATTTT
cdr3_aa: CAWSASGTGGNTIYF

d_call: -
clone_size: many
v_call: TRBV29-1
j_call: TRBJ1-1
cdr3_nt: TGCAGCGTTGCCGGGAGGTGGACTGAAGCTTTCTTT
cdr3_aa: CSVAGRWTEAFF

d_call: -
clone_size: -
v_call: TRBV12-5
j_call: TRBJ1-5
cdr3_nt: TGTGCTAGTGGTTTGCCACCGGGACTGCAAGTGTGGGCCCAGCATTTT
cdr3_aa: CASGLPPGLQVWAQHF

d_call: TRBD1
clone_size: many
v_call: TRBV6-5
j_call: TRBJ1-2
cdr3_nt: TGTGCCAGCAGTTCGACGGGGACAGGGAGAGGTGGCTACACCTTC
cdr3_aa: CASSSTGTGRGGYTF

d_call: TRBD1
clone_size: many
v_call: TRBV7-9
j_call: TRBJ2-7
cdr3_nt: TGTGCCAGCAGCCCTGCTAGGGGGCCTAGACACTACGAGCAGTACTTC
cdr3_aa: CASSPARGPRHYEQYF

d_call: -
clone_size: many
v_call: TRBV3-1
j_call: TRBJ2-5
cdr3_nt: TGTGCCAGCAGCCAAGGTCAAGGGGCCCAGTACTTC
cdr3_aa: CASSQGQGAQYF

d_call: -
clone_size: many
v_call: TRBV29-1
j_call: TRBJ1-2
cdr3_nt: TGCAGCGTTGAAGTGGATTATGGCTACACCTTC
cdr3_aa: CSVEVDYGYTF

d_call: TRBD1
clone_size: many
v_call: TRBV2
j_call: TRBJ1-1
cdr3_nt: TGTGCCAGCAGGGCGGGACAGGCCCTGAACACTGAAGCTTTCTTT
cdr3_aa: CASRAGQALNTEAFF

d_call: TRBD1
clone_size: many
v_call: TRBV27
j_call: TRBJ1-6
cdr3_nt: TGTGCCAGCAATTCGGACAGGGGGAATTCACCCCTCCACTTT
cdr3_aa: CASNSDRGNSPLHF

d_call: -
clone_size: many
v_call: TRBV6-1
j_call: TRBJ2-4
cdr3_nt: TGTGCCAGCAGTGAAGCGCGAGCCAGTTCGAACATTCAGTACTTC
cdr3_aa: CASSEARASSNIQYF

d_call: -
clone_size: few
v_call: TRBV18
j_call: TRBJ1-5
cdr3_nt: TGTGCCAGCTCACCAGAGGTGAACCGCCCTCAGCCCCAGCATTTT
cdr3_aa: CASSPEVNRPQPQHF

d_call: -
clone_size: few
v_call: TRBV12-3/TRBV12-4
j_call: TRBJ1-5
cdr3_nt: TGTGCCAGCAGGGGTCTCTCCAATCAGCCCCAGCATTTT
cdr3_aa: CASRGLSNQPQHF

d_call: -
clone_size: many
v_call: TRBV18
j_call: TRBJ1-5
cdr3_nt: TGTGCCAGCTCACCATCAACAGAACAGCCCCAGCATTTT
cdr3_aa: CASSPSTEQPQHF

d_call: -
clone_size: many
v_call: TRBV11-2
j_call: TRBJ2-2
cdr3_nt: TGTGCCAGCAGGTTCGCCCCACAGGGGAACACCGGGGAGCTGTTTTTT
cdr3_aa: CASRFAPQGNTGELFF

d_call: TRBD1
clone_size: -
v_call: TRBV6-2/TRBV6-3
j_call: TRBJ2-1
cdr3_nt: TGTGCCAGCAGTAAAGGGGTAGGGACAGGGGGTACAGGTGAGCAGTTCTTC
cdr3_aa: CASSKGVGTGGTGEQFF

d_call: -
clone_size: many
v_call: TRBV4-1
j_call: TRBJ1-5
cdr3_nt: TGCGCCAGCAGCCAAGTAGGGGGACGCAATCAGCCCCAGCATTTT
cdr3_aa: CASSQVGGRNQPQHF

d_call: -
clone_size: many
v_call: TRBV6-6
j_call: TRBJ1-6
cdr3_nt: TGTGCCAGCAGATCAACAGGGTCGAATTCACCCCTCCACTTT
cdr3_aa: CASRSTGSNSPLHF

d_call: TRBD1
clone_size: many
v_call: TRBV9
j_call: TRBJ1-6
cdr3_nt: TGTGCCAGCAGCGTCGGGACAGTAAATTCACCCCTCCACTTT
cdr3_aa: CASSVGTVNSPLHF

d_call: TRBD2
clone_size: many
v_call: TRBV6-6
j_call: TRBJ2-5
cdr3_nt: TGTGCCTCACGGACTAGCGGGGGGGACTTCCAAGAGACCCAGTACTTC
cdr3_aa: CASRTSGGDFQETQYF

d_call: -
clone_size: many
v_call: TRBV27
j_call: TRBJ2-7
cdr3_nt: TGTGCCAGCAGTTCCTACAGTGAATCGGGCGAGCAGTACTTC
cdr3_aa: CASSSYSESGEQYF

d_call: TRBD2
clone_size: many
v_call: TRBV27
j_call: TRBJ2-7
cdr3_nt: TGTGCCAGCAGTTCGCCCACTCTAGCGGGAGGGCCTTACGAGCAGTACTTC
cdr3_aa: CASSSPTLAGGPYEQYF

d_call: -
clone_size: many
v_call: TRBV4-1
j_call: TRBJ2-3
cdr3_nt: TGCGCCAGCAGCCTTCTGGCGGAGTTGGGGACAGATACGCAGTATTTT
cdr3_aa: CASSLLAELGTDTQYF

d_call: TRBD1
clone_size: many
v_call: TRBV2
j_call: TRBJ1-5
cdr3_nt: TGTGCCAGCAGCCGACAGGGGAACAATCAGCCCCAGCATTTT
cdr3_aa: CASSRQGNNQPQHF

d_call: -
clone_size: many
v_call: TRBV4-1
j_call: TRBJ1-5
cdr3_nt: TGCGCCAGCAGCCAAGTAACTGGGGGAAATCAGCCCCAGCATTTT
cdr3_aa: CASSQVTGGNQPQHF